This T cell receptor beta chain was sequenced during a study of blood T cell repertoires in COVID-19. Across the study: Both acute and convalescent COVID-19 samples were obtained from the United States, Italy and Spain. The analysed material was cDNA or gDNA that came from T cells, B-cell-depleted T cells, or PBMCs.

In the original analysis: Reference gene primer amplification gave nucleated cell count estimates. Libraries were prepared by immunoSEQ multiplex PCR; TCRdb keeps only in-frame clonotypes and omits some of them. The V and J calls and clone size are taken from that table; D and trimming were inferred from the DNA. Counted here are about 280,000 clones, 83% occurring once; the ten biggest clones make up roughly 10%. The V segment lost 4 bases and the J segment 7 bases; nucleotides outside the gene matches: 17. This CDR3 has 18 amino acids. Germline V gene sequence: CDR1 MDHEN, CDR2 SYDVKM. The V gene is TRBV28, the J gene TRBJ2-7, with 12 bases matching TRBD1. The TCR was taken from a woman between 50 and 59 years old who had recovered from COVID-19. Sequenced sample: peripheral blood. The CDR3 DNA follows: TGTGCCAGCAGTTCCCGACGCCCACACCGGGACAGGGGGCTGGAGCAGTACTTC. Its translation: CASSSRRPHRDRGLEQYF.